This T cell receptor beta chain was found in a study of blood T cells in healthy people across ages. Primed by a sample-barcoded 5' primer and a J-beta primer mix, a second PCR proceeded for about 6 to 11 cycles. Each CDR3 protein is one row after TCRdb ran MiXCR on the 5' RACE reads. In the table there are hundreds of thousands of distinct CDR3 sequences, more than 50% of which are singletons. V was pared by 6 bases and J by 2 bases, with 9 bases of the junction left unmatched. The CDR3 is 15 amino acids. Germline V lookup: CDR1 SNHLY, CDR2 FYNNEI. The rearrangement uses TRBV2 and TRBJ2-5, with 7 nucleotides matching TRBD2. Sequencing was carried out using blood. The clonotype was recovered from a man aged 40-55 years in good health. This CDR3 is CASRGRASGQETQYF. The CDR3 coding sequence is TGTGCCAGCAGAGGGAGGGCTAGCGGTCAAGAGACCCAGTACTTC.